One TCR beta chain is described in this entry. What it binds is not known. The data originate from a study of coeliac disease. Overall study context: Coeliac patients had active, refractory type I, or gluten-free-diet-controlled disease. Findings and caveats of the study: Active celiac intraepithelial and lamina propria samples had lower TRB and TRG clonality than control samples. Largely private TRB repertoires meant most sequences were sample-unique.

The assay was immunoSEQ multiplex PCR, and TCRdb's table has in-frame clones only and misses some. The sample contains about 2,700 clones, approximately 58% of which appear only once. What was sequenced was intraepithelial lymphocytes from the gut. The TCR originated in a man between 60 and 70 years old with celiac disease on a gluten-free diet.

CDR3 sequence reads: CASGGGQGGTEAFF. CDR3 in DNA: TGTGCCAGTGGAGGGGGGCAGGGGGGCACTGAAGCTTTCTTT. The rearrangement joins TRBV19 to TRBJ1-1, with 7 positions matching TRBD1. The CDR3 has 14 residues. V shed 8 bases and J 4 bases; nucleotides not matched to a gene: 10. The germline CDR1 and CDR2 sequences are LNHDA and SQIVND (reference sequence).